These 10 T cell receptor beta chains came from one sample sequenced in a study of T-cell reconstitution after alpha-beta-depleted transplantation in children. Construction of the TCRbeta library involved unique molecular identifiers. MiXCR was run by TCRdb on the PCR reads, yielding one entry per CDR3 protein. The sample records approximately 1,000,000 distinct CDR3 sequences, less than 30% being singletons. Sequenced here: PBMCs, mostly from graft donor cells, sampled 360 days after TCRalphabeta/CD19-depleted stem cell transplant. The origin of the receptors is a boy less than two years old who had a stem cell transplant for SCID, so the T cells may come from the graft donor.

This clonotype was seen repeatedly, ten times or more. The J gene is TRBJ1-2, the V gene TRBV28; 8 nucleotides agree with TRBD1. The CDR3 is 14 amino acids. The J segment lost 7 bases and the V segment lost 6 bases, leaving 10 bases of the junction unmatched. The germline CDR1 and CDR2 sequences are MDHEN and SYDVKM. The CDR3: CASRPTGGFGGYTF. CDR3 DNA: TGTGCCAGCAGACCCACAGGGGGGTTTGGTGGCTACACCTTC.

V gene TRBV20-1 combines with J gene TRBJ2-3; D may correspond to TRBD1 or TRBD2 (5 bases each). Germline V CDR1 and CDR2: DFQATT, SNEGSKA (reference sequence). Trimming removed 2 bases from V and 6 bases from J, with 12 bases in between. This CDR3 contains 13 residues. In DNA, the CDR3 is TGCAGTGCTAGATCAGGGAGCGGCGATACGCAGTATTTT. Its protein is CSARSGSGDTQYF.

The chain combines TRBV5-1 with TRBJ2-3, with D possibly being TRBD2 (8 bases). Germline CDR1 reads SGHRS; CDR2 reads YFSETQ. CDR3 size: 15 residues. V was pared by 6 bases and J by 4 bases, with 18 bases between. The CDR3 nucleotides read TGCGCCAGCAATCGGGAGGGGGCGCGGGCAGATACGCAGTATTTT. This gives the protein CASNREGARADTQYF.

A word on this clonotype: Given the absence of the conserved phenylalanine or tryptophan at the CDR3 end, a read error is likely. This chain links TRBV3-1 with TRBJ1-6; D is unclear. The germline V gene encodes CDR1 LGHDT and CDR2 YNNKEL (reference sequence). The CDR3 sequence is 13 residues long. Trimming removed 9 bases at V and 7 bases at J, with 13 bases between. The DNA for the CDR3 is TGTGCCAGAAGTCCCAGGACGAATTCACCCCTCCACTGT. Its protein is CARSPRTNSPLHC.

The chain is built from TRBV2 and TRBJ2-3; TRBD1 might be the D (5 bases). This CDR3 comprises 13 residues. Germline V gene sequence: CDR1 SNHLY, CDR2 FYNNEI. V was pared by 4 bases and J by 9 bases, with 14 bases between. The DNA of the CDR3 is TGTGCCAGCAGTGGAGACAGACAAATAACGCAGTATTTT. It encodes CASSGDRQITQYF.

This rearrangement joins TRBV7-8 to TRBJ1-2; 8 bases agree with TRBD1. The CDR3 is made up of 15 amino acids. In germline, CDR1 is SGHVS, CDR2 FQNEAQ. The junction had 7 bases not matched to a gene; V was cut back by 3 bases and J by 4 bases. CDR3 sequence reads: CASSFSGQGAYGYTF. CDR3 nucleotides: TGTGCCAGCAGCTTTAGCGGACAGGGTGCCTATGGCTACACCTTC. The complete variable domain, with remaining parts taken from reference TRBV7-8 and TRBJ1-2, reads GAGVSQSPRYKVAKRGQDVALRCDPISGHVSLFWYQQALGQGPEFLTYFQNEAQLDKSGLPSDRFFAERPEGSVSTLKIQRTQQEDSAVYLCASSFSGQGAYGYTFGSGTRLTVV.

This clonotype showed up just a few times. The chain links TRBV2 to TRBJ1-3, with a possible D match to TRBD1 (5 bases). The V end was cut by 6 bases, the J end by 0 bases, with 12 bases between. This CDR3 has 15 amino acids. CDR1 is SNHLY, CDR2 FYNNEI, per germline. The CDR3 loop is CASRAWDLSGNTIYF. In DNA form, the CDR3 reads TGTGCCAGCAGGGCCTGGGACCTCTCTGGAAACACCATATATTTT.

The rearrangement joins TRBV12-3 or TRBV12-4 to TRBJ2-5, with TRBD1 matching over 7 bases. With 4 bases clipped from V and 3 bases from J, the junction kept 8 bases outside the gene matches. The CDR3 spans 15 residues. The CDR3 loop reads CASSYFGDREETQYF. The CDR3 DNA reads TGTGCCAGCAGTTATTTTGGGGACAGAGAAGAGACCCAGTACTTC.

This clonotype was counted between two and nine times. V gene TRBV29-1 combines with J gene TRBJ2-7; D tentatively fits TRBD1 or TRBD2 (6 bases each). Germline CDR1 SQVTM, CDR2 ANQGSEA. The CDR3 has 17 amino acids. The V and J ends lost 0 bases and 2 bases respectively, with 20 bases between them. CDR3 in DNA: TGCAGCGTTGAAGATCGGAAATTGGGGGGCCTCGCCTACGAGCAGTACTTC. This gives the protein CSVEDRKLGGLAYEQYF.

This clonotype appeared a few times. The chain couples TRBV4-1 to TRBJ2-7, with 10 bases identical to TRBD1. The CDR3 totals 16 residues. After removal of 4 bases from V and 3 bases from J, the junction contained 9 bases not matched to a gene. Germline-derived CDR1 and CDR2 are MGHRA and YSYEKL. The CDR3 sequence: CASSPRPGQGYYEQYF. The CDR3 DNA reads TGCGCCAGCAGCCCCCGACCGGGACAGGGGTACTACGAGCAGTACTTC.